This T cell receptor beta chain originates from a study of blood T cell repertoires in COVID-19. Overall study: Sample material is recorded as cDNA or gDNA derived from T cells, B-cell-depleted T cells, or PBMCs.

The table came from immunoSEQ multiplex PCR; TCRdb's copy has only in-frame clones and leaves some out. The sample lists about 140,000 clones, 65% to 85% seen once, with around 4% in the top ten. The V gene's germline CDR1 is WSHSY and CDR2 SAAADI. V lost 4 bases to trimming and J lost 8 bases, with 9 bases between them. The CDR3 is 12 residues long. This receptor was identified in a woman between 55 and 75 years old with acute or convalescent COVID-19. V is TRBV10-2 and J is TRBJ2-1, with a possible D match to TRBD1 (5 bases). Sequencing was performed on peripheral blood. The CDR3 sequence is CASSVQGYEQFF. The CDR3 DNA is TGCGCCAGCAGTGTTCAGGGCTATGAGCAGTTCTTC.